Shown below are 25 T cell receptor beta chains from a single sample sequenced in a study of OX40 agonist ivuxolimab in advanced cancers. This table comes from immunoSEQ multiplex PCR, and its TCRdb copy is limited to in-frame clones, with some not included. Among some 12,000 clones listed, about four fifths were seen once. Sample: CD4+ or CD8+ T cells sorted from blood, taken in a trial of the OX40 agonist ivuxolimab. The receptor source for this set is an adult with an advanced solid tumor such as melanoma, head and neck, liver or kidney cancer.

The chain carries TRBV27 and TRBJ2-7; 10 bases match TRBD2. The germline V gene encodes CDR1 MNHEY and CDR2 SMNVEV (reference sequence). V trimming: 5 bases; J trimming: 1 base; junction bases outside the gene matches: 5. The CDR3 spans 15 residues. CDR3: CASSPGTSASYEQYF. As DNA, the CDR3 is TGTGCCAGCAGTCCCGGGACTAGCGCGTCCTACGAGCAGTACTTC.

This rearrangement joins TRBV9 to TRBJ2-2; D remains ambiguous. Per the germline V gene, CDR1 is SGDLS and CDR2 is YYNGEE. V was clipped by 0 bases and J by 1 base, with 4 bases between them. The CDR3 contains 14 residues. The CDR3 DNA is TGTGCCAGCAGCGTAGGGGTGAACACCGGGGAGCTGTTTTTT. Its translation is CASSVGVNTGELFF. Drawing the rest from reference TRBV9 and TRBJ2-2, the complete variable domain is DSGVTQTPKHLITATGQRVTLRCSPRSGDLSVYWYQQSLDQGLQFLIQYYNGEERAKGNILERFSAQQFPDLHSELNLSSLELGDSALYFCASSVGVNTGELFFGEGSRLTVL.

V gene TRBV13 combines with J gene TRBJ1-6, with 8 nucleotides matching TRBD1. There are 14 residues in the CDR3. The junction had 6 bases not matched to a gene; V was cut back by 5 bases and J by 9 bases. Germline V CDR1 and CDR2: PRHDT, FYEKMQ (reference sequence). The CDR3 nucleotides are TGTGCCAGCAGCGAGGGACAGGAGGCTTCACCCCTCCACTTT. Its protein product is CASSEGQEASPLHF. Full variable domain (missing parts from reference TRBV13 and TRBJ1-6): AAGVIQSPRHLIKEKRETATLKCYPIPRHDTVYWYQQGPGQDPQFLISFYEKMQSDKGSIPDRFSAQQFSDYHSELNMSSLELGDSALYFCASSEGQEASPLHFGNGTRLTVT.

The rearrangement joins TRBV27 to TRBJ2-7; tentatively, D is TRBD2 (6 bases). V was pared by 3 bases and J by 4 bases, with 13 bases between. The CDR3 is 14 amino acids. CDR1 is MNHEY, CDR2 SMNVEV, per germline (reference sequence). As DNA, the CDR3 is TGTGCCAGCAGTTTGGGGGGTGCCTGGTACGAGCAGTACTTC. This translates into CASSLGGAWYEQYF.

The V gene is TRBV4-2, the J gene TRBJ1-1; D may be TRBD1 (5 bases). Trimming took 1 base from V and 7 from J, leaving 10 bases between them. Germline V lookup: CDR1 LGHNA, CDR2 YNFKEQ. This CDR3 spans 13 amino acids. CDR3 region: CASSQVRGVEAFF. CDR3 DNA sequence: TGTGCCAGCAGCCAAGTACGGGGCGTTGAAGCTTTCTTT.

CDR3 DNA: TGTGCCAGCAGCGTAGGATCAGGGGGCGGCACTGAAGCTTTCTTT. It is translated as CASSVGSGGGTEAFF. J is TRBJ1-1 and V is TRBV9; 8 bases are a match to TRBD1. The CDR3 has 15 residues. Germline V lookup: CDR1 SGDLS, CDR2 YYNGEE. The trim removed 0 bases at V and 4 bases at J, leaving 5 bases unmatched. The full variable domain, rest sourced from reference TRBV9 and TRBJ1-1, is DSGVTQTPKHLITATGQRVTLRCSPRSGDLSVYWYQQSLDQGLQFLIQYYNGEERAKGNILERFSAQQFPDLHSELNLSSLELGDSALYFCASSVGSGGGTEAFFGQGTRLTVV.

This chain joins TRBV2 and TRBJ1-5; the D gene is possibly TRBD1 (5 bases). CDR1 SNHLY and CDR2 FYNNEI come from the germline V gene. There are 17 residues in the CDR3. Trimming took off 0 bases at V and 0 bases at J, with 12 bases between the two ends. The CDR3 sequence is CASSEAGRIYSNQPQHF. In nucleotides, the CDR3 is TGTGCCAGCAGTGAAGCGGGACGGATTTATAGCAATCAGCCCCAGCATTTT.

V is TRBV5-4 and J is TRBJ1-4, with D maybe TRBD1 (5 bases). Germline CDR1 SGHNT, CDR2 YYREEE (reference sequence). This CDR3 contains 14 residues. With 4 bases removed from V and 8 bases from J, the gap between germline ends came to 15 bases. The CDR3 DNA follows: TGTGCCAGCAGCCCGGGGGAGGTCGGAGAAAAACTGTTTTTT. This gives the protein CASSPGEVGEKLFF.

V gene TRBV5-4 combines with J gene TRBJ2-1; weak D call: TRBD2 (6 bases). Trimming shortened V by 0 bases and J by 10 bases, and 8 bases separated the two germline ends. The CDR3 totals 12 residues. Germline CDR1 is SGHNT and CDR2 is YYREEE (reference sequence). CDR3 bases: TGTGCCAGCAGCTTGGCGGCGGGAGAGCAGTTCTTC. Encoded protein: CASSLAAGEQFF. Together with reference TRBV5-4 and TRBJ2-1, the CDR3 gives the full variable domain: ETGVTQSPTHLIKTRGQQVTLRCSSQSGHNTVSWYQQALGQGPQFIFQYYREEENGRGNFPPRFSGLQFPNYSSELNVNALELDDSALYLCASSLAAGEQFFGPGTRLTVL.

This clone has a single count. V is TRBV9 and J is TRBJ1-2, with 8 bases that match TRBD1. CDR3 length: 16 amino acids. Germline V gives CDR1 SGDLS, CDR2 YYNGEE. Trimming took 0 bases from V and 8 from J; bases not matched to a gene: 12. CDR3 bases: TGTGCCAGCAGCGTAGAAGTCGTTGGACAGGGTAGGGGCTACACCTTC. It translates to CASSVEVVGQGRGYTF.

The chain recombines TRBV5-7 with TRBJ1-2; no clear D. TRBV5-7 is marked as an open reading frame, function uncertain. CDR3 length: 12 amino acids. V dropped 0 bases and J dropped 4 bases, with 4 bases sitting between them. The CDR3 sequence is CASSLGLYGYTF. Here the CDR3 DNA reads TGTGCCAGCAGCTTGGGACTCTATGGCTACACCTTC.

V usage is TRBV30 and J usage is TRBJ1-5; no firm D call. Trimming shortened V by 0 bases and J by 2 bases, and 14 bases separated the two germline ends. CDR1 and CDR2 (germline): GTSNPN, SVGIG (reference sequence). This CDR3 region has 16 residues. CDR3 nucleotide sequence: TGTGCCTGGAGTGTACGACAAGTGCCGGGCAATCAGCCCCAGCATTTT. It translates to CAWSVRQVPGNQPQHF.

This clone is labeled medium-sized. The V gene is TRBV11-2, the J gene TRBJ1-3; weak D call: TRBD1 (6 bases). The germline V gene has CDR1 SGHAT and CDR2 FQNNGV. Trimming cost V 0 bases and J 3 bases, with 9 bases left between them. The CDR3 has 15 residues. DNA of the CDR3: TGTGCCAGCAGCTTAGAAGGACAGCTTGGAAACACCATATATTTT. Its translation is CASSLEGQLGNTIYF.

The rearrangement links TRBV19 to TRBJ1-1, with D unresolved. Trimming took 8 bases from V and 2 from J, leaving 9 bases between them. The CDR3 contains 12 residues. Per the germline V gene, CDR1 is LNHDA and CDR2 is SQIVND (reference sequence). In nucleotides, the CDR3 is TGTGCCAGTCTTCACCTAAACACTGAAGCTTTCTTT. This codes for CASLHLNTEAFF.

Written as DNA, the CDR3 is TGTGCCAGTAGTATTCAGGGGCAGAACACTGAAGCTTTCTTT. Translated, it gives CASSIQGQNTEAFF. J is TRBJ1-1 and V is TRBV19; tentative D call: TRBD1 (6 bases). V lost 3 bases to trimming and J lost 1 base, with 9 bases between them. The CDR3 has 14 amino acids. CDR1 and CDR2 from the germline V gene are LNHDA and SQIVND (reference sequence).

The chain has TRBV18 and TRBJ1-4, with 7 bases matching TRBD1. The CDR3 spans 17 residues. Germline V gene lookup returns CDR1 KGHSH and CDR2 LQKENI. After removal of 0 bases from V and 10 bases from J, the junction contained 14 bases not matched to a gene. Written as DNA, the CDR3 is TGTGCCAGCTCACCACCCGGGACAGAGGAAGAAGCACGAAAACTGTTTTTT. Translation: CASSPPGTEEEARKLFF.

Written as DNA, the CDR3 is TGCGCCAGCAGCCAAGTGATAGCGGGGGCCTACACCGGGGAGCTGTTTTTT. Its protein product is CASSQVIAGAYTGELFF. The chain has TRBV4-1 and TRBJ2-2; 9 nucleotides agree with TRBD2. Germline V CDR1 and CDR2: MGHRA, YSYEKL. The V gene end was trimmed by 1 base and the J gene end by 3 bases; junction bases not matched to a gene: 6. The CDR3 runs 17 residues.

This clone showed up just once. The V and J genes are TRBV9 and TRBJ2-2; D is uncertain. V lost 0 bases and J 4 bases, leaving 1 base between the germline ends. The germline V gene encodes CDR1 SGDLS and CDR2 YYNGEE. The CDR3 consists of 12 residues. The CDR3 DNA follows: TGTGCCAGCAGCGTAGGCACCGGGGAGCTGTTTTTT. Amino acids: CASSVGTGELFF.

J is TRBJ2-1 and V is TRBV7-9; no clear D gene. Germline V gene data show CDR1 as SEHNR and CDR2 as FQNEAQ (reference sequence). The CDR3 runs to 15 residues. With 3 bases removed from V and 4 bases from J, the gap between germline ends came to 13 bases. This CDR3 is CASSFVLPSYNEQFF. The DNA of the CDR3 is TGTGCCAGCAGCTTCGTTCTACCCAGTTACAATGAGCAGTTCTTC.

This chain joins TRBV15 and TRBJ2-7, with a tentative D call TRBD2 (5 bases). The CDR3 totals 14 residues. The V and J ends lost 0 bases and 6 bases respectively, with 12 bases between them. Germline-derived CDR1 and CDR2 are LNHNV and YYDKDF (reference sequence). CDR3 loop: CATSRDRSGGEQYF. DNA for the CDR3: TGTGCCACCAGCAGAGATCGGTCAGGAGGCGAGCAGTACTTC.

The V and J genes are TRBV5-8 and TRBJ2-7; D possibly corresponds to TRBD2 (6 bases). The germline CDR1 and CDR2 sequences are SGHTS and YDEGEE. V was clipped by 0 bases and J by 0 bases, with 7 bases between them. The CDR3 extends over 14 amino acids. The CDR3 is CASSLGTNSYEQYF. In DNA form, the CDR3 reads TGTGCCAGCAGCTTGGGGACTAACTCCTACGAGCAGTACTTC.

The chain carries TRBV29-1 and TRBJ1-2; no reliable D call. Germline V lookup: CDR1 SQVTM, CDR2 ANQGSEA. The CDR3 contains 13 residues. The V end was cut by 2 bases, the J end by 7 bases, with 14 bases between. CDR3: CSVESRGFIGYTF. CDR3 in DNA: TGCAGCGTTGAATCCAGAGGCTTCATTGGCTACACCTTC.

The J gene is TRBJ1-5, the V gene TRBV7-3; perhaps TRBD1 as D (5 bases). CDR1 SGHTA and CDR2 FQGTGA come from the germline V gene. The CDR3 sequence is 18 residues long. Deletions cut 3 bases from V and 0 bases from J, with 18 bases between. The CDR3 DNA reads TGTGCCAGCAGCTTTCCCGCCGACGGGACTTATAGCAATCAGCCCCAGCATTTT. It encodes CASSFPADGTYSNQPQHF. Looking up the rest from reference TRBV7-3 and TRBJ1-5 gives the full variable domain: GAGVSQTPSNKVTEKGKYVELRCDPISGHTALYWYRQSLGQGPEFLIYFQGTGAADDSGLPNDRFFAVRPEGSVSTLKIQRTERGDSAVYLCASSFPADGTYSNQPQHFGDGTRLSIL.

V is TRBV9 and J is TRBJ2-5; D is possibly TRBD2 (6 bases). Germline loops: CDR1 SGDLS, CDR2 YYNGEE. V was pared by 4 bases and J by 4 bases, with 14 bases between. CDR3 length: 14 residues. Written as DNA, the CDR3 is TGTGCCAGCAGCCCCTGGGACTCAGGAGAGACCCAGTACTTC. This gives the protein CASSPWDSGETQYF.

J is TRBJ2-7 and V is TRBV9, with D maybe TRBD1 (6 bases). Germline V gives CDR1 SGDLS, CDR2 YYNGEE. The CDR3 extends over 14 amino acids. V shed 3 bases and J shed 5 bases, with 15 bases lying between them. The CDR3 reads CASSGGWGQDEQYF. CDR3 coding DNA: TGTGCCAGCAGCGGGGGGTGGGGACAAGACGAGCAGTACTTC.